The 24 T cell receptor beta chains below were found in one sample sequenced in a study of cytomegalovirus exposure and HLA in healthy donors. The PCR employed 60 Vbeta primers together with 13 Jbeta primers. Assay used: immunoSEQ multiplex PCR; TCRdb lists only in-frame clones, some missing. The table shows approximately 120,000 clones, with around 74% occurring only once. The sample comprised PBMCs. The receptors derive from a woman between 45 and 60 years old in good health and CMV-seropositive.

This rearrangement joins TRBV9 to TRBJ2-1, with 9 bases identical to TRBD2. The CDR3 sequence is 16 residues long. V lost 3 bases, J lost 9 bases, and 13 bases stayed unmatched. The germline gives CDR1 SGDLS, CDR2 YYNGEE. As DNA, the CDR3 is TGTGCCAGCAGCGGGATGTTAGCGGGGGCAGCTAGTGAGCAGTTCTTC. Its protein is CASSGMLAGAASEQFF.

The chain uses TRBV5-1 and TRBJ2-3; D gene unclear. Trimming removed 1 base from V and 2 bases from J, with 11 bases in between. CDR1 is SGHRS and CDR2 is YFSETQ in the germline V gene. This CDR3 is built from 15 residues. The CDR3 loop is CASSLLSRATDTQYF. DNA of the CDR3: TGCGCCAGCAGCTTGCTTTCAAGAGCCACAGATACGCAGTATTTT. Filled out from reference TRBV5-1 and TRBJ2-3, the complete variable domain reads KAGVTQTPRYLIKTRGQQVTLSCSPISGHRSVSWYQQTPGQGLQFLFEYFSETQRNKGNFPGRFSGRQFSNSRSEMNVSTLELGDSALYLCASSLLSRATDTQYFGPGTRLTVL.

The rearrangement joins TRBV30 to TRBJ2-7; TRBD1 agrees at 9 bases. The CDR3 is made up of 13 amino acids. V trimming: 0 bases; J trimming: 7 bases; junction bases outside the gene matches: 4. Germline CDR1 is GTSNPN and CDR2 is SVGIG (reference sequence). The CDR3 bases are TGTGCCTGGAGTGTACATGGGACAGGGGAGCAGTACTTC. Its protein product is CAWSVHGTGEQYF.

Concerning this clone itself: Other DNA sequences in the same sample also yield this CDR3. The chain has TRBV20-1 and TRBJ2-5; tentatively, D is TRBD2 (6 bases). CDR3 length equals 11 residues. Germline loops: CDR1 DFQATT, CDR2 SNEGSKA (reference sequence). Trimming left V 3 bases short and J 5 bases short, with 7 bases between. The CDR3 protein is CSASREETQYF. DNA of the CDR3: TGCAGTGCTAGCCGGGAGGAGACCCAGTACTTC.

The chain carries TRBV15 and TRBJ2-7, with D maybe TRBD1 (6 bases). CDR3 length: 16 residues. V lost 1 base to trimming and J lost 3 bases, with 16 bases between them. Germline CDR1 and CDR2: LNHNV and YYDKDF (reference sequence). This chain's CDR3 is CATSRGTTGSGYEQYF. The DNA of the CDR3 is TGTGCCACCAGCAGAGGGACCACAGGGTCGGGCTACGAGCAGTACTTC.

This clone was recorded only once. This chain uses TRBV12-1 with TRBJ1-5. TRBV12-1 is a documented pseudogene. The CDR3 has 18 amino acids. In DNA form, the CDR3 reads TGTGCCAGCAGCTTTGGTAGGGGGGGAGAGCCTAGCAATCAGCCCCAGCATTTT. It codes for CASSFGRGGEPSNQPQHF.

V is TRBV9 and J is TRBJ2-1; 9 bases line up with TRBD2. V lost 4 bases, J lost 0 bases, and 8 bases stayed unmatched. This CDR3 comprises 17 residues. Germline V gene lookup returns CDR1 SGDLS and CDR2 YYNGEE. CDR3 DNA: TGTGCCAGCAGCCCCCGACTAGCGGAGAGCTCCTACAATGAGCAGTTCTTC. This sequence encodes CASSPRLAESSYNEQFF.

The V call is TRBV1, the J call TRBJ2-1; the D call in the table, TRBD2, was not verified against the DNA. TRBV1 is a pseudogene segment. CDR3 length: 15 residues. CDR3 DNA sequence: TGCACCAGCAGCCATGTCTGGACTAGGGACAATGAGCAGTTCTTC. This codes for CTSSHVWTRDNEQFF.

The chain is built from TRBV6-1 and TRBJ1-3, with D unclear. Germline-derived CDR1 and CDR2 are MNHNS and SASEGT. The length of the CDR3 is 13 residues. Trimming shortened V by 5 bases and J by 2 bases, and 7 bases separated the two germline ends. As DNA, the CDR3 is TGTGCCAGCAGTTGGGCAGCTGGAAACACCATATATTTT. It is translated as CASSWAAGNTIYF.

V is TRBV27 and J is TRBJ1-2; D unclear. Germline V gives CDR1 MNHEY, CDR2 SMNVEV (reference sequence). Trimming shortened V by 8 bases and J by 4 bases, and 17 bases separated the two germline ends. CDR3 length equals 14 residues. The CDR3 sequence is CASRLRGESYGYTF. CDR3 coding DNA: TGTGCCAGCCGCCTACGCGGGGAAAGCTATGGCTACACCTTC.

This clone was picked up a small number of times. This chain joins TRBV11-2 and TRBJ2-5; D might be TRBD2 (6 bases). The CDR3 spans 13 residues. The V end was cut by 1 base, the J end by 5 bases, with 8 bases between. CDR1 is SGHAT and CDR2 is FQNNGV in the germline V gene. The CDR3 loop reads CASSLAGRETQYF. The DNA for the CDR3 is TGTGCCAGCAGCTTAGCAGGGAGGGAGACCCAGTACTTC.

The genes are TRBV2 and TRBJ1-6, with TRBD1 matching 9 bases. Germline V gene sequence: CDR1 SNHLY, CDR2 FYNNEI. V was clipped by 6 bases and J by 3 bases; unmatched bases: 6. The CDR3 covers 16 residues. CDR3 sequence: CASSWDRENYNSPLHF. The CDR3, as DNA: TGTGCCAGCAGCTGGGACAGGGAGAACTATAATTCACCCCTCCACTTT.

The chain links TRBV10-2 to TRBJ1-5; 10 bases align to TRBD1. V lost 5 bases, J lost 0 bases, and 13 bases stayed unmatched. CDR1 is WSHSY, CDR2 SAAADI, per germline. CDR3 size: 19 residues. CDR3 residues: CASSISDRGFTYSNQPQHF. The CDR3 DNA reads TGCGCCAGCAGTATATCGGACAGGGGGTTTACTTATAGCAATCAGCCCCAGCATTTT.

V usage is TRBV5-1 and J usage is TRBJ1-3; no clear D. The CDR3 runs to 15 residues. Trimming stripped 1 base from V and 4 bases from J, with 12 bases between. In germline, CDR1 is SGHRS, CDR2 YFSETQ. CDR3: CASSLTGVGGNTIYF. DNA for the CDR3: TGCGCCAGCAGCTTGACCGGGGTTGGAGGAAACACCATATATTTT.

The V call is TRBV6-5, the J call TRBJ1-6, with TRBD1 identical over 8 bases. V dropped 8 bases and J dropped 19; count of bases not matched to a gene: 16. The CDR3 spans 13 residues. CDR1 and CDR2 (germline): MNHEY, SVGAGI. CDR3 region: CASPKGTGLVVHF. In DNA form, the CDR3 reads TGTGCCAGCCCTAAGGGGACAGGATTGGTGGTGCACTTT.

This rearrangement joins TRBV27 to TRBJ2-3; D ambiguous. V was shortened by 5 bases and J by 2 bases, with 11 bases between the two germline ends. The CDR3 runs to 14 residues. The germline V gene encodes CDR1 MNHEY and CDR2 SMNVEV (reference sequence). CDR3 DNA: TGTGCCAGCAGTGCCCCAGGATCCACAGATACGCAGTATTTT. Protein sequence: CASSAPGSTDTQYF.

This chain uses TRBV10-3 with TRBJ1-3; D is ambiguous. Per germline, CDR1 ENHRY and CDR2 SYGVKD. This CDR3 spans 14 amino acids. The V end was cut by 4 bases, the J end by 1 base, with 8 bases between. Here the CDR3 reads CAISGSVSGNTIYF. The CDR3 nucleotides are TGTGCCATCAGTGGATCGGTTTCTGGAAACACCATATATTTT.

This clone was seen a few times. The chain links TRBV6-5 to TRBJ1-1; D unclear. V lost 0 bases and J lost 6, with 14 bases in between. Germline values: CDR1 MNHEY, CDR2 SVGAGI. This CDR3 region has 15 residues. Here the CDR3 DNA reads TGTGCCAGCAGTTACTCGGTCCATATGGGCTCTGAAGCTTTCTTT. Translated: CASSYSVHMGSEAFF.

The chain joins TRBV10-1 to TRBJ1-2, with unresolved D. Trimming shortened V by 0 bases and J by 4 bases, and 6 bases separated the two germline ends. The CDR3 is made up of 13 amino acids. Germline values: CDR1 WNHNN, CDR2 SYGVQD (reference sequence). The CDR3 is CASSESESYGYTF. CDR3 bases: TGCGCCAGCAGTGAGTCTGAGAGCTATGGCTACACCTTC.

The rearrangement joins TRBV12-5 to TRBJ2-3; possible D gene TRBD2, 5 bases. CDR3 length: 11 residues. Looked up from germline, CDR1 is LGHNT and CDR2 is FRNRAP. Trimming took off 2 bases at V and 13 bases at J, with 10 bases between the two ends. CDR3 region: CASGLWLAEYF. The CDR3 DNA is TGTGCTAGTGGTTTGTGGCTAGCAGAGTATTTT.

The sample holds one count of this clone. The chain has TRBV6-1 and TRBJ1-3, with 7 bases aligning to TRBD1. J gave up 7 bases and V 6 bases, and 12 bases lay outside the gene matches. The germline V gene encodes CDR1 MNHNS and CDR2 SASEGT. The CDR3 length is 15 residues. CDR3 nucleotides: TGTGCCAGCAGCCCAGACAGGGATGGGCAGAACACCATATATTTT. Its protein is CASSPDRDGQNTIYF.

The V gene is TRBV2, the J gene TRBJ1-4; D ambiguous. V was trimmed by 1 base and J by 4 bases, leaving 10 bases between them. CDR1 and CDR2 from the germline V gene are SNHLY and FYNNEI. The CDR3 consists of 15 residues. The CDR3 reads CASSEVAGFNEKLFF. In DNA, the CDR3 is TGTGCCAGCAGTGAAGTGGCGGGGTTTAATGAAAAACTGTTTTTT. Together with reference TRBV2 and TRBJ1-4, the CDR3 gives the full variable domain: EPEVTQTPSHQVTQMGQEVILRCVPISNHLYFYWYRQILGQKVEFLVSFYNNEISEKSEIFDDQFSVERPDGSNFTLKIRSTKLEDSAMYFCASSEVAGFNEKLFFGSGTQLSVL.

This clone turned up a few times. The sample contains more than one DNA sequence encoding this CDR3. J is TRBJ2-5 and V is TRBV5-1; 9 nucleotides align to TRBD2. Germline trimming cut 3 bases from V and 1 base from J; bases unmatched to any gene: 13. The CDR3 has 18 amino acids. Germline CDR1 SGHRS, CDR2 YFSETQ. In nucleotides, the CDR3 is TGCGCCAGCAGCTCCTCTTCGTCTAGCGGGGTAATCCAAGAGACCCAGTACTTC. It specifies CASSSSSSSGVIQETQYF.

This chain links TRBV9 with TRBJ2-5; 9 bases are a match to TRBD1. Losses at the gene ends were 4 bases for V and 5 bases for J; bases not matched to a gene: 6. Germline assignment: CDR1 SGDLS and CDR2 YYNGEE. The CDR3 totals 14 residues. CDR3 DNA sequence: TGTGCCAGCAGCTTGGGACAGGGTATGGAGACCCAGTACTTC. Protein sequence: CASSLGQGMETQYF.